The 8 T cell receptor beta chains listed next were all sequenced from one sample in a study of cytomegalovirus exposure and HLA in healthy donors. The PCR ran on 60 Vbeta and 13 Jbeta primers. Clones were sequenced by immunoSEQ multiplex PCR, and TCRdb holds only the in-frame ones, with some missing. The table records 82,000 or so clones, roughly 74% of them present only once. Sequenced material: PBMCs. The receptors originated from a woman aged 50 to 60 in good health and CMV-seropositive.

The chain couples TRBV11-2 to TRBJ2-7; D ambiguous. CDR3 length: 14 amino acids. CDR1 is SGHAT, CDR2 FQNNGV, per germline. V was shortened by 2 bases and J by 2 bases, with 10 bases between the two germline ends. CDR3 DNA sequence: TGTGCCAGCAGCTTATATAGAGGTACCTACGAGCAGTACTTC. This translates into CASSLYRGTYEQYF.

The chain recombines TRBV9 with TRBJ2-5; TRBD2 matches 9 bases. The J call may be in error: the DNA end matches TRBJ2-7 better. Germline V gene data show CDR1 as SGDLS and CDR2 as YYNGEE. The CDR3 consists of 15 residues. The CDR3 here is CASSVEGSGSYEQYF. The CDR3 DNA sequence: TGTGCCAGCAGCGTAGAGGGTAGCGGGAGCTACGAGCAGTACTTC.

The genes are TRBV5-1 and TRBJ2-1, with a possible D match to TRBD1 (5 bases). Trimming shortened V by 1 base and J by 8 bases, and 7 bases separated the two germline ends. In germline, CDR1 is SGHRS, CDR2 YFSETQ. The CDR3 is 12 residues long. CDR3 coding DNA: TGCGCCAGCAGCTTGCAGGGCTATGAGCAGTTCTTC. Protein sequence: CASSLQGYEQFF.

This clone showed up just once. The same CDR3 also results from other DNA sequences found in this sample. The chain joins TRBV19 to TRBJ1-1, with D unclear. The CDR3 runs to 12 residues. Per the germline V gene, CDR1 is LNHDA and CDR2 is SQIVND (reference sequence). Trimming pared 4 bases from V and 8 bases from J, leaving 11 bases between. CDR3 loop: CASSTRTAEAFF. CDR3 DNA sequence: TGTGCCAGTAGTACAAGGACTGCCGAAGCTTTCTTT.

The rearrangement joins TRBV5-1 to TRBJ2-2, with 7 bases that match TRBD1. The CDR3 contains 14 residues. V lost 2 bases, J lost 7 bases, and 5 bases stayed unmatched. The V gene's germline CDR1 is SGHRS and CDR2 YFSETQ. CDR3 protein: CASSLRTGDGELFF. Written as DNA, the CDR3 is TGCGCCAGCAGCTTAAGGACAGGTGACGGGGAGCTGTTTTTT.

V is TRBV11-3 and J is TRBJ2-3; D remains ambiguous. V was cut by 4 bases and J by 2 bases, with 4 bases left in between. Germline V CDR1 and CDR2: SGHNT, YENEEA. CDR3 size: 12 residues. CDR3 in DNA: TGTGCCAGCAGCTCCAACACAGATACGCAGTATTTT. It codes for CASSSNTDTQYF.

This clone was counted a single time. The chain is built from TRBV7-2 and TRBJ2-1; D is perhaps TRBD2 (5 bases). Germline V gives CDR1 SGHTA, CDR2 FQGNSA. V lost 5 bases to trimming and J lost 0 bases, with 11 bases between them. This CDR3 spans 15 amino acids. CDR3 residues: CASSKAVSSYNEQFF. The CDR3 DNA follows: TGTGCCAGCAGCAAAGCGGTCAGCTCCTACAATGAGCAGTTCTTC. The entire variable domain, with the rest obtained from reference TRBV7-2 and TRBJ2-1, is as follows: GAGVSQSPSNKVTEKGKDVELRCDPISGHTALYWYRQSLGQGLEFLIYFQGNSAPDKSGLPSDRFSAERTGGSVSTLTIQRTQQEDSAVYLCASSKAVSSYNEQFFGPGTRLTVL.

This chain connects TRBV18 to TRBJ1-5; D is ambiguous. Trimming stripped 5 bases from V and 9 bases from J, with 14 bases between. The germline V gene encodes CDR1 KGHSH and CDR2 LQKENI. The CDR3 loop spans 13 amino acids. The CDR3 loop reads CASSAVREGPQHF. CDR3 DNA sequence: TGTGCCAGCTCAGCCGTCCGGGAGGGGCCCCAGCATTTT.